The 8 T cell receptor beta chains reported below all come from one sample, sequenced in a study of Ad26.COV2.S vaccination and SARS-CoV-2 variants. Assay used: immunoSEQ multiplex PCR; TCRdb lists only in-frame clones, some missing. Of about 350,000 clones in the sample, about 90% were seen once. Sequencing was performed on peripheral blood, taken after recovery from COVID-19. These receptors all come from a human donor who had recovered from COVID-19.

The rearrangement uses TRBV7-2 and TRBJ1-6; no reliable D call. Trimming left V 1 base short and J 9 bases short, with 10 bases between. Germline V lookup: CDR1 SGHTA, CDR2 FQGNSA. The length of the CDR3 is 14 residues. CDR3 nucleotide sequence: TGTGCCAGCAGCTTAGAAGGGATGGGTTCACCCCTCCACTTT. Encoded protein: CASSLEGMGSPLHF. The complete variable domain, with remaining parts taken from reference TRBV7-2 and TRBJ1-6, reads GAGVSQSPSNKVTEKGKDVELRCDPISGHTALYWYRQSLGQGLEFLIYFQGNSAPDKSGLPSDRFSAERTGGSVSTLTIQRTQQEDSAVYLCASSLEGMGSPLHFGNGTRLTVT.

V and J are TRBV11-3 and TRBJ2-2; maybe TRBD2 (6 bases). The length of the CDR3 is 18 residues. Per germline, CDR1 SGHNT and CDR2 YENEEA. V was shortened by 0 bases and J by 5 bases, with 19 bases between the two germline ends. CDR3 sequence reads: CASSLDHAGLYPTGELFF. CDR3 nucleotide sequence: TGTGCCAGCAGCTTAGATCATGCGGGACTTTACCCTACCGGGGAGCTGTTTTTT.

In DNA, the CDR3 is TGTGCCAGCAGTTGGGGGATCGCTGAAGCTTTCTTT. Its translation: CASSWGIAEAFF. The genes are TRBV6-2 or TRBV6-3 and TRBJ1-1, with a weak D call TRBD1 (5 bases). Germline CDR1 is MNHEY and CDR2 is SVGEGT. The CDR3 has 12 residues. V was cut by 4 bases and J by 6 bases, with 9 bases left in between.

This clone was seen once. This chain links TRBV9 with TRBJ2-3; 8 nucleotides match TRBD2. CDR3 size: 17 residues. Germline V gene lookup returns CDR1 SGDLS and CDR2 YYNGEE. V dropped 4 bases and J dropped 6; count of bases not matched to a gene: 16. CDR3 region: CASSSRGSGTASDTQYF. CDR3 nucleotide sequence: TGTGCCAGCAGCTCCCGGGGTAGCGGGACTGCATCTGATACGCAGTATTTT.

The chain links TRBV7-2 to TRBJ2-7, with 12 bases fitting TRBD2. V trimming: 5 bases; J trimming: 9 bases; junction bases outside the gene matches: 5. Germline CDR1 SGHTA, CDR2 FQGNSA. The CDR3 has 13 amino acids. This chain's CDR3 is CASSTTSGGLQYF. CDR3 nucleotide sequence: TGTGCCAGCAGCACGACTAGCGGGGGACTGCAGTACTTC.

The chain combines TRBV9 with TRBJ2-1; 13 bases agree with TRBD2. Germline CDR1 reads SGDLS; CDR2 reads YYNGEE. This CDR3 is built from 18 residues. Trimming took 1 base from V and 3 from J; bases not matched to a gene: 7. The CDR3 spells CASSVQLAGGPGYNEQFF. CDR3 sequence (DNA): TGTGCCAGCAGCGTACAACTAGCGGGGGGGCCGGGCTACAATGAGCAGTTCTTC. The full variable domain, in which reference TRBV9 and TRBJ2-1 provide the parts outside the CDR3, is DSGVTQTPKHLITATGQRVTLRCSPRSGDLSVYWYQQSLDQGLQFLIQYYNGEERAKGNILERFSAQQFPDLHSELNLSSLELGDSALYFCASSVQLAGGPGYNEQFFGPGTRLTVL.

V gene TRBV18 combines with J gene TRBJ2-2, with a weak D call TRBD2 (6 bases). Germline CDR1 reads KGHSH; CDR2 reads LQKENI. The CDR3 totals 18 residues. The V end was cut by 4 bases, the J end by 3 bases, with 21 bases between. CDR3 DNA sequence: TGTGCCAGCTCACTGTCTAGCGAGACAAAATTAGACACCGGGGAGCTGTTTTTT. Translated, it gives CASSLSSETKLDTGELFF.

The genes are TRBV27 and TRBJ1-2; possible D gene TRBD1, 5 bases. Per the germline V gene, CDR1 is MNHEY and CDR2 is SMNVEV (reference sequence). Trimming removed 3 bases at V and 5 bases at J, with 16 bases between. This CDR3 spans 15 amino acids. The CDR3 DNA follows: TGTGCCAGCAGTTTTTCTGCGGACACGATATATGGCTACACCTTC. This encodes CASSFSADTIYGYTF.